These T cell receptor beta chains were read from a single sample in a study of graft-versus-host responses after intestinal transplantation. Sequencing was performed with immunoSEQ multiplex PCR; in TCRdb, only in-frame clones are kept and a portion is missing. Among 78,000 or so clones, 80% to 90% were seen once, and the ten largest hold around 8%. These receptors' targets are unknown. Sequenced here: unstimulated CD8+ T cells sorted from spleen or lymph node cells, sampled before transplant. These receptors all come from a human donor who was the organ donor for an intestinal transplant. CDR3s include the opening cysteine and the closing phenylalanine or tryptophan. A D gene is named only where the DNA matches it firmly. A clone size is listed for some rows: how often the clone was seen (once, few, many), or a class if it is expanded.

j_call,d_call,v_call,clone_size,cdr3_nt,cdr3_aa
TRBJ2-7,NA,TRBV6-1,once,TGTGCCAGCAGTGAAGTCCAGGGAGCGAGCGAGCAGTACTTC,CASSEVQGASEQYF
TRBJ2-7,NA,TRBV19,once,TGTGCCAGTGGGAGTGACGGCTACGAGCAGTACTTC,CASGSDGYEQYF
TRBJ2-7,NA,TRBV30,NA,TGTGCCTGGAGTGTTTGGCAGGGGACCTCCTACGAGCAGTACTTC,CAWSVWQGTSYEQYF
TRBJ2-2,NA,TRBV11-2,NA,TGTGCCAGCAGCTTACAGCACACCGGGGAGCTGTTTTTT,CASSLQHTGELFF
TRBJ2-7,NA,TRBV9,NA,TGTGCCAGCAGCGCGGAGGGACAATCCTACGAGCAGTACTTC,CASSAEGQSYEQYF
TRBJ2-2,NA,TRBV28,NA,TGTGCCAGCAGTTTAGGATATAGAGACGCGAACACCGGGGAGCTGTTTTTT,CASSLGYRDANTGELFF
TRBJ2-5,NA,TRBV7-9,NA,TGTGCCAGCAGCTTATCAGGGGCACAAGAGACCCAGTACTTC,CASSLSGAQETQYF
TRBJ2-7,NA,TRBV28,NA,TGTGCCACCGCCACCTACGAGCAGTACTTC,CATATYEQYF
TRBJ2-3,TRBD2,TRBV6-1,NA,TGTGCCAGCAGTGACCTAGCGGGGGAAAGCACAGATACGCAGTATTTT,CASSDLAGESTDTQYF
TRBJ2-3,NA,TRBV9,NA,TGTGCCAGCAGCGTAAGGTCCTACACAGATACGCAGTATTTT,CASSVRSYTDTQYF
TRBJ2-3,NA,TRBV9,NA,TGTGCCAGCAGCGTAGGGTCTGTGTCAGATACGCAGTATTTT,CASSVGSVSDTQYF
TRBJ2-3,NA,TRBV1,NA,TGCACCAGCAGCCCTACTTCAACGGGGGGGGTAGATACGCAGTATTTT,CTSSPTSTGGVDTQYF
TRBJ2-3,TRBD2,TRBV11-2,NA,TGTGCCAGCAGCTTGATTACCCTAGCGGGGGGAGATACGCAGTATTTT,CASSLITLAGGDTQYF
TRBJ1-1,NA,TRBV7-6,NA,TGTGCCAGCAGCTTAGCTTCAGGCAATGAAGCTTTCTTT,CASSLASGNEAFF
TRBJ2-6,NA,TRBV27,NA,TGTGCCAGCGGGCCCGCGGGGTTCGGGGGGGCCAACGTCCTGACTTTC,CASGPAGFGGANVLTF
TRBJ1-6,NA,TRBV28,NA,TGTGCCAGCAGTGCTATGGAGAGCTCCTATAATTCACCCCTCCACTTT,CASSAMESSYNSPLHF
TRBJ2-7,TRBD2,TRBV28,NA,TGTGCCAGCAGTTACGGTCTAGCGGGGGGTTTGGGCTACGAGCAGTACTTC,CASSYGLAGGLGYEQYF
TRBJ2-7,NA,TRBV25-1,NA,TGTGCCAGCAGTGTCGCCTACGAGCAGTACTTC,CASSVAYEQYF
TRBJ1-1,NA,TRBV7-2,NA,TGTGCCAGCAGCCTAGCCCGGGGGACGGAAGCTTTCTTT,CASSLARGTEAFF
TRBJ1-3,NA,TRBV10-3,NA,TGTGCCGCTGTAGACGGTGGAAACACCATATATTTT,CAAVDGGNTIYF
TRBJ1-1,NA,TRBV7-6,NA,TGTGCCAGCAGCTTAGAAGTGCGGACAGCTTTAAACACTGAAGCTTTCTTT,CASSLEVRTALNTEAFF
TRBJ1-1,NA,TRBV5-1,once,TGCGCCAGCAGTAGGGACCTCGGAGGCACTGAAGCTTTCTTT,CASSRDLGGTEAFF
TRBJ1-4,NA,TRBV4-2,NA,TGTGCCAGCAGGGAGTATGACCAAGGCGCTGAAAAACTGTTTTTT,CASREYDQGAEKLFF
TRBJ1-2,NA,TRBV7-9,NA,TGTGCCAGCAGCGAATGGAACTTCTACACCTTC,CASSEWNFYTF
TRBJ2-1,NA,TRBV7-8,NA,TGTGCCAGCAGCTCGGGGGGCCCCCTCACCTACAATGAGCAGTTCTTC,CASSSGGPLTYNEQFF
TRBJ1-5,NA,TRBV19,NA,TGTGCCAGTAGTACCTCGAACAGTTATAGCAATCAGCCCCAGCATTTT,CASSTSNSYSNQPQHF
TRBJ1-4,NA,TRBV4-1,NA,TGCGCCAGCAGCCACGTGGGCACTAATGAAAAACTGTTTTTT,CASSHVGTNEKLFF
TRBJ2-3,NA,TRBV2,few,TGTGCCAGCAGTGGGGATACGCAGTATTTT,CASSGDTQYF
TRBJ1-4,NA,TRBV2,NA,TGTGCCAGCAGTGAAGACCGCTATGAAAAACTGTTTTTT,CASSEDRYEKLFF
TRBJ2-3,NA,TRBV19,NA,TGTGCCAGTAGTAACCCGCGGTTCCTTGGAGATACGCAGTATTTT,CASSNPRFLGDTQYF
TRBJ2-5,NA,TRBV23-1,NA,TGCGCCAGCAGCCACAATCGTTTGTTTCAACTACAACAAGAGACCCAGTACTTC,CASSHNRLFQLQQETQYF
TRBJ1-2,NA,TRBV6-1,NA,TGTGCCAGCAGTGAAGACTGGGCGCCTAACTATGGCTACACCTTC,CASSEDWAPNYGYTF
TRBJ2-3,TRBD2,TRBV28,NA,TGTGCCAGCACCGAGCTGGCGGGGGGGCCGGATACGCAGTATTTT,CASTELAGGPDTQYF